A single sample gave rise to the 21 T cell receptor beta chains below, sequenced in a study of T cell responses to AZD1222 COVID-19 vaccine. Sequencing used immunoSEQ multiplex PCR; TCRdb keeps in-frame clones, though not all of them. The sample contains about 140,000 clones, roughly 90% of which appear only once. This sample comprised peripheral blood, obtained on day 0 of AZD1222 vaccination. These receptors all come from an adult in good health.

This CDR3 reads CASSALPRDTQYF. CDR3 sequence (DNA): TGTGCCAGCAGCGCCCTACCCAGAGATACGCAGTATTTT. The chain employs TRBV9 and TRBJ2-3, with D hard to call. The CDR3 sequence is 13 residues long. The germline V gene has CDR1 SGDLS and CDR2 YYNGEE. V was shortened by 3 bases and J by 5 bases, with 10 bases between the two germline ends.

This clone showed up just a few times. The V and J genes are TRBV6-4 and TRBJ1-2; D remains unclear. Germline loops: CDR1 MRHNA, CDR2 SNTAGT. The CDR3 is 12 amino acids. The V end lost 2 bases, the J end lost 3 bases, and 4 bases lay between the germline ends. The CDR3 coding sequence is TGTGCCAGCAGTGACGGCCACTATGGCTACACCTTC. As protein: CASSDGHYGYTF.

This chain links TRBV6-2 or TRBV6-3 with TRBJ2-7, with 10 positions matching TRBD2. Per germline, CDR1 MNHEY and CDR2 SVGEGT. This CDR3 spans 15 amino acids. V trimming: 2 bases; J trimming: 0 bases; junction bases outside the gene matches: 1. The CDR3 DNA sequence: TGTGCCAGCAGTTACGGGACTAGCGTCTCCTACGAGCAGTACTTC. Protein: CASSYGTSVSYEQYF.

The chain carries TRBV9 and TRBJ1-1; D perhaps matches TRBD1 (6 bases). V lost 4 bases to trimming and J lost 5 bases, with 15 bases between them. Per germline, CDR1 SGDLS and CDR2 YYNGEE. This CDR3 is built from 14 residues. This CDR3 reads CASSPGVGGTEAFF. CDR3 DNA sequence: TGTGCCAGCAGCCCAGGGGTGGGCGGGACTGAAGCTTTCTTT. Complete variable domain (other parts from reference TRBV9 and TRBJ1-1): DSGVTQTPKHLITATGQRVTLRCSPRSGDLSVYWYQQSLDQGLQFLIQYYNGEERAKGNILERFSAQQFPDLHSELNLSSLELGDSALYFCASSPGVGGTEAFFGQGTRLTVV.

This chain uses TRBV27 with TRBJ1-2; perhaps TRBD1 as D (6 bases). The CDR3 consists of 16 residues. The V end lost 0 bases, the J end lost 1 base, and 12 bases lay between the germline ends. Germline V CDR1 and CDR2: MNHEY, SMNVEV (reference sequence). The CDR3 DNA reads TGTGCCAGCAGTTTATCGAGAGGACAGCTTAACTATGGCTACACCTTC. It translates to CASSLSRGQLNYGYTF.

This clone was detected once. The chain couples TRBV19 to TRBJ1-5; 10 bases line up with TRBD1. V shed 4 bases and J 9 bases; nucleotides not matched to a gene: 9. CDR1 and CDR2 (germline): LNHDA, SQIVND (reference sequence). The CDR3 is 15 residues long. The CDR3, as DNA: TGTGCCAGTAGTACGCAGACGGGACAGGGGTCGCCCCAGCATTTT. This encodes CASSTQTGQGSPQHF.

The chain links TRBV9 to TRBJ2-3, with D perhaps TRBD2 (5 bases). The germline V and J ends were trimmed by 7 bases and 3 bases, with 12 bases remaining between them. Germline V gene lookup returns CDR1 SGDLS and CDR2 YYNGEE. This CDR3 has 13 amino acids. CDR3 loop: CASLAPGTDTQYF. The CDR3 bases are TGTGCCAGCCTCGCTCCGGGGACAGATACGCAGTATTTT.

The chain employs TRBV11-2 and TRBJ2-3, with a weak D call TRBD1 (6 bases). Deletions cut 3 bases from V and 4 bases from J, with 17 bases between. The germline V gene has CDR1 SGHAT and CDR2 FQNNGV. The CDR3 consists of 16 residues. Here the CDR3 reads CASSLGAPGFPDTQYF. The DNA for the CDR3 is TGTGCCAGCAGCTTGGGGGCACCAGGGTTTCCAGATACGCAGTATTTT. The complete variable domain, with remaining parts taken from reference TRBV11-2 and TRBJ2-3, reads EAGVAQSPRYKIIEKRQSVAFWCNPISGHATLYWYQQILGQGPKLLIQFQNNGVVDDSQLPKDRFSAERLKGVDSTLKIQPAKLEDSAVYLCASSLGAPGFPDTQYFGPGTRLTVL.

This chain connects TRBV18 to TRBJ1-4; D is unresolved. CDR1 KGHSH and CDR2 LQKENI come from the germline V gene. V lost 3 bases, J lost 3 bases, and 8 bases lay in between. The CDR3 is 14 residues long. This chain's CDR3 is CASSPFVANEKLFF. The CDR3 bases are TGTGCCAGCTCACCGTTTGTAGCTAATGAAAAACTGTTTTTT.

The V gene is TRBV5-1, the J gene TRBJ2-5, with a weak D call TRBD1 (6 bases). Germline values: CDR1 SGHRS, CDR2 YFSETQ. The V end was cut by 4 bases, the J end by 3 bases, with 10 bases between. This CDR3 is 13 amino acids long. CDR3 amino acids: CASSPDRKETQYF. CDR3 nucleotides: TGCGCCAGCAGCCCGGACAGAAAAGAGACCCAGTACTTC.

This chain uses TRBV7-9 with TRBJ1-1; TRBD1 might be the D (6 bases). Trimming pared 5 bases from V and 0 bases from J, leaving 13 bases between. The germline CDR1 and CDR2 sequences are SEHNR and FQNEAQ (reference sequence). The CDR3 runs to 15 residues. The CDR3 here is CASSPNGQLNTEAFF. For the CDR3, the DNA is TGTGCCAGCAGCCCGAACGGACAGCTGAACACTGAAGCTTTCTTT.

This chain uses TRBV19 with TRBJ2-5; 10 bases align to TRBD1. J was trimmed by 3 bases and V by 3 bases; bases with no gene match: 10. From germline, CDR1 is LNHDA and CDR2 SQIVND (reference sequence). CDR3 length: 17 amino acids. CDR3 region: CASSMGQGFWVEETQYF. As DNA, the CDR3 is TGTGCCAGTAGTATGGGACAGGGGTTCTGGGTTGAAGAGACCCAGTACTTC. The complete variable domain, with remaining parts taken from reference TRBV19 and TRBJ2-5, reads DGGITQSPKYLFRKEGQNVTLSCEQNLNHDAMYWYRQDPGQGLRLIYYSQIVNDFQKGDIAEGYSVSREKKESFPLTVTSAQKNPTAFYLCASSMGQGFWVEETQYFGPGTRLLVL.

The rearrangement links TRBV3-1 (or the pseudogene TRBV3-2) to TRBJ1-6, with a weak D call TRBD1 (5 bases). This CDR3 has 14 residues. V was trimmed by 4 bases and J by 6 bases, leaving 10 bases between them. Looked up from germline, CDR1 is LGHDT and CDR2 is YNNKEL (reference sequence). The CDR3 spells CASSPGHVNSPLHF. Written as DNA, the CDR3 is TGTGCCAGCAGCCCTGGACACGTTAATTCACCCCTCCACTTT.

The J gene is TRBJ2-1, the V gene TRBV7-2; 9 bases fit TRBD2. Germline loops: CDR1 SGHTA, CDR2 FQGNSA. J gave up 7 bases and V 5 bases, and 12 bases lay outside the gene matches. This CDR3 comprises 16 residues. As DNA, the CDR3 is TGTGCCAGCAGCCCCGCCCGCGGGAGGGCCAGGAATGAGCAGTTCTTC. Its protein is CASSPARGRARNEQFF.

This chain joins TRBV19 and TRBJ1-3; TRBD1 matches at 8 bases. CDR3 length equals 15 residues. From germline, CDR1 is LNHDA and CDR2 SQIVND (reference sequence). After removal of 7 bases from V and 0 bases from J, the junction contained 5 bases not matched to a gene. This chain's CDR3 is CASIDRGISGNTIYF. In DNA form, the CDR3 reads TGTGCCAGTATAGACAGGGGCATCTCTGGAAACACCATATATTTT.

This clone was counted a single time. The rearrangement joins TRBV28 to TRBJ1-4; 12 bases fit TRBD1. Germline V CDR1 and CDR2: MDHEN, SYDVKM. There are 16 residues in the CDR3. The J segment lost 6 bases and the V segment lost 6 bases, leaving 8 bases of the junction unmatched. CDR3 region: CASRGTGGAFYEKLFF. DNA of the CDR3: TGTGCCAGCAGGGGGACAGGGGGCGCTTTTTATGAAAAACTGTTTTTT.

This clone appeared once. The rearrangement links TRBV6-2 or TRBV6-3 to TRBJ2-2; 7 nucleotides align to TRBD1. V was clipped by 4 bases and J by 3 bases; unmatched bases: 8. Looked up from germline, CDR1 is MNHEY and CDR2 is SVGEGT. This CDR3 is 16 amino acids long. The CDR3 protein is CASSLLGTEYTGELFF. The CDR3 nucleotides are TGTGCCAGCAGTTTACTAGGGACAGAATACACCGGGGAGCTGTTTTTT.

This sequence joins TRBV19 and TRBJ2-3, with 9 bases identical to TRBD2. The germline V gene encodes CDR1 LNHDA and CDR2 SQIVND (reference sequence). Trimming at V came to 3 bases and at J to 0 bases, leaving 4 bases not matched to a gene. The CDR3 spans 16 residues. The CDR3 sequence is CASSMLAGLSTDTQYF. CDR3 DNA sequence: TGTGCCAGTAGTATGCTAGCGGGACTTAGCACAGATACGCAGTATTTT.

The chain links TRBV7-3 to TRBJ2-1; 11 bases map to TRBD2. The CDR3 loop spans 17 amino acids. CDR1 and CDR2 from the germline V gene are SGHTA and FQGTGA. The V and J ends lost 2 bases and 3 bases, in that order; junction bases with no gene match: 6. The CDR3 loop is CASSLAHTSGSYNEQFF. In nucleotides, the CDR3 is TGTGCCAGCAGCTTAGCCCATACTAGCGGGAGCTACAATGAGCAGTTCTTC.

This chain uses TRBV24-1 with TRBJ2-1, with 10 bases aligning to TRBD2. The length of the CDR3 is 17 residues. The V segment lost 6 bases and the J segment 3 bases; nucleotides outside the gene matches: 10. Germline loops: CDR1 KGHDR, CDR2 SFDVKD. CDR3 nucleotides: TGTGCCACCAGTTCCCCTTGGACTAGCGGCATCTACAATGAGCAGTTCTTC. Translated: CATSSPWTSGIYNEQFF.

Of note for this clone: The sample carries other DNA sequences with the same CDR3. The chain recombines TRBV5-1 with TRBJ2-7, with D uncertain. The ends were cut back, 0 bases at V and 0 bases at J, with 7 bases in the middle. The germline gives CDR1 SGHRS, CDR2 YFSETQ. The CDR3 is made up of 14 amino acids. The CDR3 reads CASSLDGGSYEQYF. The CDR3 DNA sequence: TGCGCCAGCAGCTTGGACGGTGGCTCCTACGAGCAGTACTTC.